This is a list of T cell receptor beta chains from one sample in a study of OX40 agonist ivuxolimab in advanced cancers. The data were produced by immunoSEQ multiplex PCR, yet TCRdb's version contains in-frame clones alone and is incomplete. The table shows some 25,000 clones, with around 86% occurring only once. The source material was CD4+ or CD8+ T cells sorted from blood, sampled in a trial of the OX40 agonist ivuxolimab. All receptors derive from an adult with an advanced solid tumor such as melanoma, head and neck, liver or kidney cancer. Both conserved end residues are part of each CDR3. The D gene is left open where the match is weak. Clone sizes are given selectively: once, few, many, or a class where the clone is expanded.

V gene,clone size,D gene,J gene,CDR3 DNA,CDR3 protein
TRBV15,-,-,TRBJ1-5,TGTGCCACCAGCAGAGATCCTTATAGCAATCAGCCCCAGCATTTT,CATSRDPYSNQPQHF
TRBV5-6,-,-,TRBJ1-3,TGTGCCAGCAGCTTGGCAGGTACTGGAAACACCATATATTTT,CASSLAGTGNTIYF
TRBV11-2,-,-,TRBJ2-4,TGTGCCAGCAGCTCCGGGCCGCCGTCCAAAAACATTCAGTACTTC,CASSSGPPSKNIQYF
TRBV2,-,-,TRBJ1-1,TGTGCCAGCAACAGGGACACGAACACTGAAGCTTTCTTT,CASNRDTNTEAFF
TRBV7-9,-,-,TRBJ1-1,TGTGCCAGCAGCTTAGAGGTCGGTGAAGCTTTCTTT,CASSLEVGEAFF
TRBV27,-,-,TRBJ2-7,TGTGCCAGCAGTTGGGGCCGCGGCGGTGAGCAGTACTTC,CASSWGRGGEQYF
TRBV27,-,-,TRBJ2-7,TGTGCCAGCAGTAGAGTAGACAGCTCCTACGAGCAGTACTTC,CASSRVDSSYEQYF
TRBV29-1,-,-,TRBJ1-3,TGCAGCGTTGTGAGCACCGATAAAGCAGGAAACACCATATATTTT,CSVVSTDKAGNTIYF
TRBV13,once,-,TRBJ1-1,TGTGCCAGCAGCTTAGCGAGGTGGAGCACTGAAGCTTTCTTT,CASSLARWSTEAFF
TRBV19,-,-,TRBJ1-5,TGTGCCAGTAGTAGCACAGGTTATAGCAATCAGCCCCAGCATTTT,CASSSTGYSNQPQHF
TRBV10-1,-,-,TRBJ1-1,TGCGCCAGCAGTGAACGGCAGGCTTACACTGAAGCTTTCTTT,CASSERQAYTEAFF
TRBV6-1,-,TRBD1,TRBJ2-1,TGTGCCAGCAGTGCCGGGACAGTTAATAACAATGAGCAGTTCTTC,CASSAGTVNNNEQFF
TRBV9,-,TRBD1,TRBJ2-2,TGTGCCAGCAGCGGTAAAGGGACAGAACCCGGGGAGCTGTTTTTT,CASSGKGTEPGELFF
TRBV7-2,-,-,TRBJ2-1,TGTGCCAGCAGCTTAGTCCCACCCACCTACAGCTCCTACAATGAGCAGTTCTTC,CASSLVPPTYSSYNEQFF
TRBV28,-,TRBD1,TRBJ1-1,TGTGCCAGCAGTTCGACAGGGTTGAACACTGAAGCTTTCTTT,CASSSTGLNTEAFF
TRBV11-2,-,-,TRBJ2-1,TGTGCCAGCAGCGGGCCAGTGTGGGGCAATGAGCAGTTCTTC,CASSGPVWGNEQFF
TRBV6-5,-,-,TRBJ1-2,TGTGCCAGCAGCCCGTGGGAGGACATAGATGGCTACACCTTC,CASSPWEDIDGYTF
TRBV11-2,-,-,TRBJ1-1,TGTGCCAGCAGCTTAGAAGGGGGGACTCAAGAAGCTTTCTTT,CASSLEGGTQEAFF
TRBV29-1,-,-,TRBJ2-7,TGCAGCGGGAGGGGGGGCAATGACGCCGAGCAGTACTTC,CSGRGGNDAEQYF
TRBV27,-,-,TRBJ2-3,TGTGCCAGCAGTTTAGGAAGTGATACGCAGTATTTT,CASSLGSDTQYF
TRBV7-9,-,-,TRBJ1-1,TGTGCCAGCAGCTCCCGGACAGCCAGGAACACTGAAGCTTTCTTT,CASSSRTARNTEAFF
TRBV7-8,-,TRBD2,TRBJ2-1,TGTGCCAGCAGCTTAGCAGCGCTAGCGGGGGTGGGTGAGCAGTTCTTC,CASSLAALAGVGEQFF
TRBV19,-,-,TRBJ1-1,TGTGCCAGTAGTATCACCAGGTTCACTGAAGCTTTCTTT,CASSITRFTEAFF
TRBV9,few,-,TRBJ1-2,TGTGCCAGCAGCGTAGGGACTAGTGGCGCCGCTAGTGGCTACACCTTC,CASSVGTSGAASGYTF